A single sample is the source of the 29 T cell receptor beta chains below, sequenced in a study of blood T cell repertoires in COVID-19. TCRdb's copy holds only in-frame clones and misses some; the assay was immunoSEQ multiplex PCR. This repertoire shows 200,000 or so clones, about 88% found once; its top ten account for approximately 2.3%. The sample was peripheral blood. Receptor source: a man aged 70 or older with active or convalescent COVID-19.

The chain links TRBV9 to TRBJ2-1, with D perhaps matching TRBD2 (6 bases). V lost 0 bases, J lost 2 bases, and 18 bases lay in between. This CDR3 contains 18 residues. CDR1 and CDR2 from the germline V gene are SGDLS and YYNGEE. CDR3 protein: CASSVAPAGPTTYNEQFF. CDR3 DNA sequence: TGTGCCAGCAGCGTAGCCCCAGCGGGCCCAACCACCTACAATGAGCAGTTCTTC.

The gene calls are TRBV12-3 or TRBV12-4 and TRBJ1-3; D unresolved. Trimming pared 5 bases from V and 8 bases from J, leaving 13 bases between. The CDR3 spans 13 residues. CDR3 amino acids: CASSLGRRDTIYF. In DNA, the CDR3 is TGTGCCAGCAGTCTAGGACGGCGGGACACCATATATTTT.

V is TRBV5-4 and J is TRBJ1-1, with D hard to call. Deletions cut 6 bases from V and 1 base from J, with 25 bases between. The CDR3 length is 18 residues. The germline V gene has CDR1 SGHNT and CDR2 YYREEE (reference sequence). CDR3 bases: TGTGCCAGCACCCAACAAACGGCCCCACAGACTAAGAACACTGAAGCTTTCTTT. Protein: CASTQQTAPQTKNTEAFF.

This chain joins TRBV5-1 and TRBJ2-1; 14 bases agree with TRBD2. V was pared by 4 bases and J by 3 bases, with 9 bases of the junction left unmatched. Germline CDR1 SGHRS, CDR2 YFSETQ. The CDR3 spans 18 residues. CDR3 DNA sequence: TGCGCCAGCAGCCCCGGGGGACTAGCGGGGGCCAACTACAATGAGCAGTTCTTC. Translating it yields CASSPGGLAGANYNEQFF.

The chain uses TRBV30 and TRBJ1-2; 9 bases line up with TRBD1. V trimming: 0 bases; J trimming: 2 bases; junction bases outside the gene matches: 4. The length of the CDR3 is 15 residues. Per germline, CDR1 GTSNPN and CDR2 SVGIG (reference sequence). The CDR3 region is CAWSVPGQGNYGYTF. For the CDR3, the DNA is TGTGCCTGGAGTGTACCGGGACAGGGCAACTATGGCTACACCTTC.

The rearrangement uses TRBV7-2 and TRBJ2-7; 13 bases match TRBD2. Per germline, CDR1 SGHTA and CDR2 FQGNSA. The CDR3 consists of 14 residues. The trim removed 5 bases at V and 6 bases at J, leaving 4 bases unmatched. CDR3 in amino acids: CASSTRLAGGEQYF. As DNA, the CDR3 is TGTGCCAGCAGCACAAGACTAGCGGGAGGCGAGCAGTACTTC. The full variable domain, its missing parts supplied by reference TRBV7-2 and TRBJ2-7, is GAGVSQSPSNKVTEKGKDVELRCDPISGHTALYWYRQSLGQGLEFLIYFQGNSAPDKSGLPSDRFSAERTGGSVSTLTIQRTQQEDSAVYLCASSTRLAGGEQYFGPGTRLTVT.

V and J are TRBV12-3 or TRBV12-4 and TRBJ2-3; D gene uncertain. V lost 4 bases and J lost 2, with 7 bases in between. The CDR3 extends over 13 amino acids. CDR3 sequence reads: CASSSPYTDTQYF. The CDR3 DNA reads TGTGCCAGCAGTTCTCCCTACACAGATACGCAGTATTTT.

The rearrangement links TRBV29-1 to TRBJ1-2; 9 bases are shared with TRBD1. Unmatched junction bases numbered 7, after V lost 4 bases and J lost 7 bases. The CDR3 has 13 amino acids. Germline CDR1 is SQVTM and CDR2 is ANQGSEA. CDR3 coding DNA: TGCAGCGTTGGCTCCGGGACAGGGAGTGGCTACACCTTC. Translating it yields CSVGSGTGSGYTF.

The V call is TRBV2, the J call TRBJ1-2; possible D gene TRBD1, 6 bases. This CDR3 has 14 residues. Germline values: CDR1 SNHLY, CDR2 FYNNEI. V shed 5 bases and J shed 7 bases, with 17 bases lying between them. CDR3 sequence reads: CASSRQGLGGGYTF. CDR3 DNA sequence: TGTGCCAGCAGTCGCCAGGGGCTCGGAGGTGGCTACACCTTC.

This clone has a single count. The chain employs TRBV19 and TRBJ2-2, with 10 positions matching TRBD1. This CDR3 has 15 amino acids. Looked up from germline, CDR1 is LNHDA and CDR2 is SQIVND (reference sequence). V trimming: 6 bases; J trimming: 9 bases; junction bases outside the gene matches: 10. The CDR3 nucleotides are TGTGCCAGTAGCCCGGGACAGGGGACCTCCTGGGAGCTGTTTTTT. It codes for CASSPGQGTSWELFF.

The V gene is TRBV5-4, the J gene TRBJ2-3; no definite D call. The CDR3 is 15 amino acids. Germline CDR1 and CDR2: SGHNT and YYREEE (reference sequence). V was shortened by 0 bases and J by 2 bases, with 10 bases between the two germline ends. The CDR3 region has the DNA TGTGCCAGCAGCTTGGCAGGATTAGACACAGATACGCAGTATTTT. As protein: CASSLAGLDTDTQYF.

The rearrangement uses TRBV10-1 and TRBJ2-1, with a weak D call TRBD1 (6 bases). Germline V gene lookup returns CDR1 WNHNN and CDR2 SYGVQD (reference sequence). CDR3 length: 10 residues. The ends were cut back, 10 bases at V and 15 bases at J, with 16 bases in the middle. The CDR3 DNA reads as TGCGCCATACACAGGGCCGGGTGGTTCTTC. Encoded protein: CAIHRAGWFF.

This clone is labeled as medium-sized. J is TRBJ1-1 and V is TRBV11-2; possible D gene TRBD1, 5 bases. This CDR3 spans 14 amino acids. The germline CDR1 and CDR2 sequences are SGHAT and FQNNGV. V was trimmed by 9 bases and J by 1 base, leaving 15 bases between them. Here the CDR3 DNA reads TGTGCCAGTGGGGGGTTTCGAAAGAACACTGAAGCTTTCTTT. Its protein product is CASGGFRKNTEAFF.

The rearrangement uses TRBV3-1 (or the pseudogene TRBV3-2) and TRBJ2-7, with D tentatively TRBD2 (6 bases). CDR3 length: 12 amino acids. Trimming stripped 4 bases from V and 6 bases from J, with 10 bases between. Germline lookup yields CDR1 LGHDT and CDR2 YNNKEL (reference sequence). As DNA, the CDR3 is TGTGCCAGCAGCCCCAACGGGGGCGAGCAGTACTTC. It translates to CASSPNGGEQYF.

The genes are TRBV9 and TRBJ1-6; 8 bases are shared with TRBD1. CDR1 and CDR2 (germline): SGDLS, YYNGEE. The junction had 9 bases not matched to a gene; V was cut back by 4 bases and J by 9 bases. The CDR3 runs to 15 residues. CDR3 DNA sequence: TGTGCCAGCAGCCCCCAGGACAGGGTGGGTTCACCCCTCCACTTT. Translation gives CASSPQDRVGSPLHF.

V gene TRBV5-1 combines with J gene TRBJ2-7, with TRBD1 matching 9 bases. With V trimmed by 2 bases and J by 3 bases, 3 bases remained unmatched. Germline V gives CDR1 SGHRS, CDR2 YFSETQ. This CDR3 has 14 residues. The CDR3 loop reads CASSLLTGGYEQYF. For the CDR3, the DNA is TGCGCCAGCAGCTTATTGACAGGGGGCTACGAGCAGTACTTC.

The V gene is TRBV7-2, the J gene TRBJ1-5; no definite D call. CDR1 SGHTA and CDR2 FQGNSA come from the germline V gene. Trimming took off 5 bases at V and 4 bases at J, with 9 bases between the two ends. The CDR3 totals 13 residues. The CDR3 DNA reads as TGTGCCAGCAGCACCAACAGAAATCAGCCCCAGCATTTT. Its protein product is CASSTNRNQPQHF. Full variable domain (missing parts from reference TRBV7-2 and TRBJ1-5): GAGVSQSPSNKVTEKGKDVELRCDPISGHTALYWYRQSLGQGLEFLIYFQGNSAPDKSGLPSDRFSAERTGGSVSTLTIQRTQQEDSAVYLCASSTNRNQPQHFGDGTRLSIL.

The rearrangement joins TRBV2 to TRBJ1-4; D remains unclear. CDR1 SNHLY and CDR2 FYNNEI come from the germline V gene. V gave up 8 bases and J gave up 5 bases, with 12 bases separating them. The CDR3 consists of 13 residues. The CDR3 reads CASRPGGNEKLFF. Here the CDR3 DNA reads TGTGCCAGCCGCCCCGGCGGGAATGAAAAACTGTTTTTT.

The chain links TRBV15 to TRBJ1-4; D unresolved. Deletions cut 2 bases from V and 7 bases from J, with 14 bases between. The germline V gene has CDR1 LNHNV and CDR2 YYDKDF (reference sequence). The CDR3 covers 15 residues. The CDR3 nucleotides are TGTGCCACCAGCAGAACCGGATCTCTAGGTGAAAAACTGTTTTTT. Encoded protein: CATSRTGSLGEKLFF. Full variable domain (outside the CDR3, taken from reference TRBV15 and TRBJ1-4): DAMVIQNPRYQVTQFGKPVTLSCSQTLNHNVMYWYQQKSSQAPKLLFHYYDKDFNNEADTPDNFQSRRPNTSFCFLDIRSPGLGDTAMYLCATSRTGSLGEKLFFGSGTQLSVL.

The chain couples TRBV5-1 to TRBJ1-2; D ambiguous. V lost 2 bases and J 6 bases, leaving 8 bases between the germline ends. The V gene's germline CDR1 is SGHRS and CDR2 YFSETQ. This CDR3 comprises 12 residues. The CDR3 sequence is CASSFWGDGYTF. The DNA for the CDR3 is TGCGCCAGCAGCTTTTGGGGAGATGGCTACACCTTC.

The chain uses TRBV6-1 and TRBJ1-5, with no clear D. The CDR3 has 14 residues. Germline CDR1 reads MNHNS; CDR2 reads SASEGT. V was pared by 1 base and J by 4 bases, with 8 bases between. The CDR3 spells CASSEVGGNQPQHF. CDR3 nucleotide sequence: TGTGCCAGCAGTGAAGTAGGAGGTAATCAGCCCCAGCATTTT.

This sequence joins TRBV2 and TRBJ2-3; perhaps TRBD2 as D (6 bases). Germline-derived CDR1 and CDR2 are SNHLY and FYNNEI. V was clipped by 7 bases and J by 2 bases, with 16 bases between them. CDR3 size: 15 residues. The CDR3 here is CASMVARGFTDTQYF. The CDR3 DNA is TGTGCCAGCATGGTTGCCCGGGGGTTCACAGATACGCAGTATTTT.

This rearrangement joins TRBV10-3 to TRBJ2-2; the match to TRBD2 covers 8 bases. Trimming took 6 bases from V and 5 from J; bases not matched to a gene: 11. Germline V lookup: CDR1 ENHRY, CDR2 SYGVKD. This CDR3 spans 16 amino acids. The CDR3 DNA sequence: TGTGCCATCAGCAAGTCGGGGGGGCGGTCGACCGGGGAGCTGTTTTTT. This encodes CAISKSGGRSTGELFF.

The V and J genes are TRBV5-1 and TRBJ2-5; 7 bases are shared with TRBD2. This CDR3 spans 16 amino acids. CDR1 and CDR2 from the germline V gene are SGHRS and YFSETQ. V shed 0 bases and J 1 base; nucleotides not matched to a gene: 6. This CDR3 reads CASSLGPQRGQETQYF. CDR3 sequence (DNA): TGCGCCAGCAGCTTGGGCCCCCAGCGGGGCCAAGAGACCCAGTACTTC.

The chain carries TRBV21-1 and TRBJ1-6; the tabulated D call, TRBD1, remains unverified against the DNA. TRBV21-1 represents a pseudogene. There are 17 residues in the CDR3. DNA of the CDR3: TGTGCCAGCAGCAAGGTAACAGGGCACATTTATAATTCACCCCTCCACTTT. Translating it yields CASSKVTGHIYNSPLHF.

The chain recombines TRBV11-2 with TRBJ2-2; TRBD2 matches 8 bases. The CDR3 is 16 amino acids. Trimming at V came to 5 bases and at J to 8 bases, leaving 13 bases not matched to a gene. The germline CDR1 and CDR2 sequences are SGHAT and FQNNGV. CDR3 loop: CASSPRGSGVLGELFF. DNA for the CDR3: TGTGCCAGCAGCCCTCGAGGTAGCGGGGTTCTGGGGGAGCTGTTTTTT.

This chain uses TRBV3-1 (or the pseudogene TRBV3-2) with TRBJ2-7; TRBD2 matches 8 bases. From germline, CDR1 is LGHDT and CDR2 YNNKEL (reference sequence). V lost 3 bases, J lost 7 bases, and 8 bases stayed unmatched. The CDR3 has 14 amino acids. DNA for the CDR3: TGTGCCAGCAGCCACAATAGCGGGAACGCGGAGCAGTACTTC. It specifies CASSHNSGNAEQYF.

The J gene is TRBJ2-5, the V gene TRBV27; 12 positions agree with TRBD2. V shed 5 bases, J shed 7 bases, and the junction held 8 bases outside the gene matches. From germline, CDR1 is MNHEY and CDR2 SMNVEV (reference sequence). The CDR3 is 15 residues long. CDR3 nucleotide sequence: TGTGCCAGCAGTACCCTAGCGGGGGGGCCCGTGACCCAGTACTTC. Amino acids: CASSTLAGGPVTQYF.

V is TRBV2 and J is TRBJ2-1; D unresolved. The V gene lost 7 bases and the J gene lost 5 bases, with 12 bases spanning the gap. Germline V gives CDR1 SNHLY, CDR2 FYNNEI. The CDR3 extends over 13 amino acids. The CDR3 DNA reads as TGTGCCAGCACATCACAGCAGCACAATGAGCAGTTCTTC. Translation gives CASTSQQHNEQFF.